This T cell receptor (beta chain) was observed in a study of blood T cell repertoires in COVID-19. Study-level information: Sites across the United States, Italy and Spain contributed samples from acute and convalescent COVID-19.

Clinical history as reported by participants underpinned cohort assignment. The CDR3 is made up of 15 amino acids. Germline CDR1 is KGHSH and CDR2 is LQKENI. V lost 5 bases and J lost 0, with 11 bases in between. Per the original data handling: Amplification from reference gene primers served as the basis for estimated nucleated cell counts. Using immunoSEQ multiplex PCR, the repertoire was profiled, and TCRdb retains in-frame clones only, with some absent. V and J calls and clone size are given by that table; D and trimming were obtained from the DNA. The profile shows under 350,000 clones, around nine tenths of them singletons.

V gene TRBV18 combines with J gene TRBJ1-5, with D maybe TRBD1 (5 bases). The sample comprised PBMCs or T cells enriched from blood (not recorded which). This clonotype was sampled from a woman aged 18-29 years who had recovered from COVID-19. In DNA, the CDR3 is TGTGCCAGCTCAGCCCTGGGGGGTAGCAATCAGCCCCAGCATTTT. This encodes CASSALGGSNQPQHF.